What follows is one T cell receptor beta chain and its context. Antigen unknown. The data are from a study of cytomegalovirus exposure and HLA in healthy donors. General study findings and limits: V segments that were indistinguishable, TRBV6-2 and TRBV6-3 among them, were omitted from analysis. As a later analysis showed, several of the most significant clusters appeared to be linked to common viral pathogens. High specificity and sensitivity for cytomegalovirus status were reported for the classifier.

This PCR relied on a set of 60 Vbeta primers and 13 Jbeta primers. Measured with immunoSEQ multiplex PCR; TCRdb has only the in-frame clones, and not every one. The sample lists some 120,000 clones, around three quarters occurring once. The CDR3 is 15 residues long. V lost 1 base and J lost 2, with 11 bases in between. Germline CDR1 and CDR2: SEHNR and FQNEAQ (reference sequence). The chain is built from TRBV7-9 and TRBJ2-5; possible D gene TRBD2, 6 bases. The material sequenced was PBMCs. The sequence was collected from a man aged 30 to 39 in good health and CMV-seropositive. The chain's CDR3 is CASSLGRRGQETQYF. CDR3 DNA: TGTGCCAGCAGCTTAGGTCGCCGGGGGCAAGAGACCCAGTACTTC.